A single sample is the source of the 17 T cell receptor beta chains below, sequenced in a study of regulatory T cells in long-lasting Graves disease. Building the TCR beta libraries relied on iRepertoire HTBI primers, and CDR3 regions underwent Arm-PCR. TCRdb analysed the multiplex PCR reads with MiXCR anew, one entry per CDR3 protein. Found here are over 350,000 distinct CDR3 sequences, around 21% of them singletons; the top ten hold 20%. Documented time point: persistent/refractory GD, antithyroid drugs over 5 years with positive TRAb. Generation of the TCR library employed RNA extracted from PBMCs. The material sequenced was peripheral blood mononuclear cells (PBMCs), taken when the disease was refractory, from a patient treated with antithyroid drugs. These receptors all come from a female donor with Graves disease.

This clonotype was seen a few times. This chain links TRBV3-1 with TRBJ2-5; 7 bases align to TRBD2. The ends lost 3 bases at V and 3 bases at J; junction bases unmatched: 7. The germline gives CDR1 LGHDT, CDR2 YNNKEL (reference sequence). The CDR3 totals 15 residues. CDR3 loop: CASSHGERDKETQYF. The CDR3 DNA sequence: TGTGCCAGCAGCCACGGTGAGCGGGATAAAGAGACCCAGTACTTC.

This clonotype was counted at least ten times. An end of the junction does not agree with germline; a read error may underlie this. The chain employs TRBV12-3 or TRBV12-4 and TRBJ2-7; D may correspond to TRBD1 or TRBD2 (5 bases each). This CDR3 has 14 amino acids. The CDR3 sequence: CASSLGDRSYEQYF. The DNA for the CDR3 is TGTGCCAGCAGCTTAGGGGACCGCTCCTACGAGCAGTACTTC.

This clonotype was seen more than once but under ten times. CDR3 residues: CASSYSARYRADVSGANVLTF. The CDR3, as DNA: TGTGCCAGCAGTTACTCGGCCAGGTACAGGGCGGACGTCTCTGGGGCCAACGTCCTGACTTTC. The chain joins TRBV6-6 to TRBJ2-6, with D possibly matching TRBD1 (6 bases). The CDR3 contains 21 residues. Germline V gene sequence: CDR1 MNHNY, CDR2 SVGAGI (reference sequence). Trimming shortened V by 0 bases and J by 0 bases, and 21 bases separated the two germline ends.

This clonotype was found a few times. This chain links TRBV4-1 with TRBJ1-2; 9 bases fit TRBD1. V was clipped by 0 bases and J by 4 bases; unmatched bases: 3. CDR3 size: 15 residues. Germline assignment: CDR1 MGHRA and CDR2 YSYEKL. CDR3 nucleotide sequence: TGCGCCAGCAGCCAAGATGCGGGACAGGGCTATGGCTACACCTTC. This translates into CASSQDAGQGYGYTF.

This clonotype occurred many times. This sequence joins TRBV27 and TRBJ1-1; 11 positions agree with TRBD1. This CDR3 comprises 17 residues. The V segment lost 4 bases and the J segment 3 bases; nucleotides outside the gene matches: 10. Germline V gene data show CDR1 as MNHEY and CDR2 as SMNVEV (reference sequence). DNA of the CDR3: TGTGCCAGCAGTTCCCGGACAGGGGGCGCGGAGGACACTGAAGCTTTCTTT. This sequence encodes CASSSRTGGAEDTEAFF.

The V gene is TRBV12-5, the J gene TRBJ1-3; D might be TRBD1 (5 bases). Germline V gives CDR1 LGHNT, CDR2 FRNRAP. Trimming cost V 7 bases and J 1 base, with 8 bases left between them. CDR3 length: 13 amino acids. CDR3 sequence (DNA): TGTGCTAGTGCCCAGGGATCTGGAAACACCATATATTTT. Translating gives CASAQGSGNTIYF. The entire variable domain, with the rest obtained from reference TRBV12-5 and TRBJ1-3, is as follows: DARVTQTPRHKVTEMGQEVTMRCQPILGHNTVFWYRQTMMQGLELLAYFRNRAPLDDSGMPKDRFSAEMPDATLATLKIQPSEPRDSAVYFCASAQGSGNTIYFGEGSWLTVV.

V gene TRBV6-9 combines with J gene TRBJ2-2; 8 bases are shared with TRBD1. V dropped 3 bases and J dropped 5; count of bases not matched to a gene: 8. The CDR3 is 16 amino acids. Germline CDR1 MNHGY, CDR2 SVAAGI. The CDR3 loop is CASSYSGGPPTGELFF. As DNA, the CDR3 is TGTGCCAGCAGTTACTCAGGGGGCCCGCCGACCGGGGAGCTGTTTTTT.

This clonotype was observed a handful of times. The J gene is TRBJ1-2, the V gene TRBV6-1, with D hard to call. The CDR3 spans 15 residues. V lost 6 bases, J lost 1 base, and 15 bases lay in between. Germline V gene data show CDR1 as MNHNS and CDR2 as SASEGT. The CDR3 here is CASRQLGGDNYGYTF. The DNA for the CDR3 is TGTGCCAGCAGGCAGCTTGGTGGGGATAACTATGGCTACACCTTC.

The chain combines TRBV4-3 with TRBJ2-2, with D unresolved. The V gene lost 2 bases and the J gene lost 7 bases, with 8 bases spanning the gap. This CDR3 region has 13 residues. CDR1 is LGHNA and CDR2 is YSLEER in the germline V gene. Here the CDR3 DNA reads TGCGCCAGCAGCCAAACAGAATACGGGGAGCTGTTTTTT. As protein: CASSQTEYGELFF.

This clonotype was seen more than once but under ten times. The chain couples TRBV5-1 to TRBJ2-7; 7 nucleotides match TRBD1. J lost 3 bases, V lost 4 bases, and 16 bases had no gene match. The CDR3 runs 17 residues. Germline V gives CDR1 SGHRS, CDR2 YFSETQ. Written as DNA, the CDR3 is TGCGCCAGCAGCGACGTGAAAGGGGGCTCCGTAAACTACGAGCAGTACTTC. It is translated as CASSDVKGGSVNYEQYF.

This clonotype was counted many times. J is TRBJ2-7 and V is TRBV7-8; no reliable D call. This CDR3 spans 14 amino acids. Per germline, CDR1 SGHVS and CDR2 FQNEAQ. Trimming left V 0 bases short and J 9 bases short, with 15 bases between. The CDR3 loop reads CASSLAGGGLGQYF. CDR3 coding DNA: TGTGCCAGCAGCTTAGCTGGCGGCGGCCTAGGGCAGTACTTC. The full variable domain, in which reference TRBV7-8 and TRBJ2-7 provide the parts outside the CDR3, is GAGVSQSPRYKVAKRGQDVALRCDPISGHVSLFWYQQALGQGPEFLTYFQNEAQLDKSGLPSDRFFAERPEGSVSTLKIQRTQQEDSAVYLCASSLAGGGLGQYFGPGTRLTVT.

This clonotype was counted only a few times. The rearrangement joins TRBV9 to TRBJ1-1; D gene unclear. Trimming left V 0 bases short and J 0 bases short, with 9 bases between. This CDR3 has 15 residues. Germline V gene sequence: CDR1 SGDLS, CDR2 YYNGEE. DNA for the CDR3: TGTGCCAGCAGCGTAGTAGAGCGAATGAACACTGAAGCTTTCTTT. It is translated as CASSVVERMNTEAFF.

This clonotype showed up many times. Written as DNA, the CDR3 is TGTGCCAGCAGCCACGGGGATTTTGGGAACACCGGGGAGCTGTTTTTT. Protein sequence: CASSHGDFGNTGELFF. The chain is built from TRBV11-1 and TRBJ2-2; TRBD2 might be the D (5 bases). Germline V lookup: CDR1 SGHAT, CDR2 FQDESV (reference sequence). The germline V and J ends were trimmed by 5 bases and 1 base, with 14 bases remaining between them. The CDR3 extends over 16 amino acids.

This rearrangement joins TRBV20-1 to TRBJ1-1; no firm D call. This CDR3 region has 14 residues. Trimming took 0 bases from V and 4 from J, leaving 12 bases between them. Germline-derived CDR1 and CDR2 are DFQATT and SNEGSKA (reference sequence). In DNA, the CDR3 is TGCAGTGCTAGAGATCGTAGGAAGCTCACTGAAGCTTTCTTT. Amino acids: CSARDRRKLTEAFF.

Concerning this clonotype itself: The CDR3 does not end in the conserved phenylalanine or tryptophan, so this is likely a read error. In nucleotides, the CDR3 is TGTGCCAGCAGTCGGGGGCCCTACGAGCAGTACCTC. The encoded protein is CASSRGPYEQYL. The chain combines TRBV3-1 with TRBJ2-7, with D perhaps TRBD1 or TRBD2 (6 bases each). The CDR3 is 12 amino acids. Trimming shortened V by 6 bases and J by 2 bases, and 8 bases separated the two germline ends. Germline-derived CDR1 and CDR2 are LGHDT and YNNKEL (reference sequence).

This clonotype has only a few counts. The gene calls are TRBV5-1 and TRBJ2-2, with no clear D. CDR1 and CDR2 (germline): SGHRS, YFSETQ. The CDR3 contains 13 residues. The V and J ends lost 5 bases and 2 bases respectively, with 7 bases between them. The CDR3 DNA reads TGCGCCAGCAGGCCTACTAACACCGGGGAGCTGTTTTTT. It encodes CASRPTNTGELFF.

J is TRBJ1-1 and V is TRBV5-6; D remains unclear. V dropped 3 bases and J dropped 3 bases, with 6 bases sitting between them. The germline gives CDR1 SGHDT, CDR2 YYEEEE. CDR3 size: 12 residues. DNA for the CDR3: TGTGCCAGCAGCTGGGAATACACTGAAGCTTTCTTT. Its translation: CASSWEYTEAFF.